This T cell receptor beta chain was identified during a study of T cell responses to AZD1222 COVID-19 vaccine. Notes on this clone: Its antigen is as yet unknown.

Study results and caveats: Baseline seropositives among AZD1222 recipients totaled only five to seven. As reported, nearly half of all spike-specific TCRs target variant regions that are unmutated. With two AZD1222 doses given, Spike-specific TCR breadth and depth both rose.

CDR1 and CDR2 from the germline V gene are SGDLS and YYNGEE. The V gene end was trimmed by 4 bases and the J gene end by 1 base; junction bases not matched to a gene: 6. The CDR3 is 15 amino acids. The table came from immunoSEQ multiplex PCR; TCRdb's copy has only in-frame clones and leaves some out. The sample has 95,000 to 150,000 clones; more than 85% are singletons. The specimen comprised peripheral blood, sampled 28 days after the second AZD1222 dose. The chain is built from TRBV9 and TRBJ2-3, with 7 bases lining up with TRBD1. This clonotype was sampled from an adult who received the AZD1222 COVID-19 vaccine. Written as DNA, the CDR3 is TGTGCCAGCAGCACCCACAGGGGTGGCACAGATACGCAGTATTTT. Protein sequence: CASSTHRGGTDTQYF.